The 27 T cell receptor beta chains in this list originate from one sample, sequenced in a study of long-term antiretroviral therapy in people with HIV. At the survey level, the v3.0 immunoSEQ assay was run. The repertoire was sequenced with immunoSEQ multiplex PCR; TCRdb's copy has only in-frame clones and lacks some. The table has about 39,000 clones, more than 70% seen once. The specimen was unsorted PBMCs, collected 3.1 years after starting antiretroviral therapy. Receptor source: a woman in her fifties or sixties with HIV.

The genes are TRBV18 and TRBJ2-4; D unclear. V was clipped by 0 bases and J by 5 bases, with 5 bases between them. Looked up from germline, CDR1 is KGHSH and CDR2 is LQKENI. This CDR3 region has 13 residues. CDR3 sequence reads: CASSPPPENIQYF. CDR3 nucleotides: TGTGCCAGCTCACCACCCCCAGAAAACATTCAGTACTTC.

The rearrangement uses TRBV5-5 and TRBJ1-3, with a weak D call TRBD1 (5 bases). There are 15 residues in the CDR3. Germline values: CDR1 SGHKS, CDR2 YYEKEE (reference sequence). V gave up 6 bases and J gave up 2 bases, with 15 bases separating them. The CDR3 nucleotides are TGTGCCAGCAAACCCGACGGGGGAGCTGGAAACACCATATATTTT. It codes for CASKPDGGAGNTIYF.

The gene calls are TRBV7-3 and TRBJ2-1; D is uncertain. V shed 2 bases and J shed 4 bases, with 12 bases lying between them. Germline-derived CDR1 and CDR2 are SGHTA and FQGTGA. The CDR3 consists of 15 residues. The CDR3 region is CASSLGRAGYNEQFF. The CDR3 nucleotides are TGTGCCAGCAGCTTAGGGCGAGCCGGATACAATGAGCAGTTCTTC.

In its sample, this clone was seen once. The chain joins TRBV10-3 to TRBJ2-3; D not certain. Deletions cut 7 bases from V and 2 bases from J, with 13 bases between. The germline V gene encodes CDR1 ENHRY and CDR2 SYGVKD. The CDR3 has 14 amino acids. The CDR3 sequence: CAIMKSQNTDTQYF. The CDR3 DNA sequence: TGTGCCATCATGAAGAGCCAGAACACAGATACGCAGTATTTT.

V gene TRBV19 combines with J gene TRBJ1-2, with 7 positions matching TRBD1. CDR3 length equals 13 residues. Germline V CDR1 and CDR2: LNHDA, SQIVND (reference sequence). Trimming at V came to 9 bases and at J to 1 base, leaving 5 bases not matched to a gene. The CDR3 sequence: CASHRGGNYGYTF. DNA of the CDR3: TGTGCCAGCCACAGGGGAGGTAACTATGGCTACACCTTC.

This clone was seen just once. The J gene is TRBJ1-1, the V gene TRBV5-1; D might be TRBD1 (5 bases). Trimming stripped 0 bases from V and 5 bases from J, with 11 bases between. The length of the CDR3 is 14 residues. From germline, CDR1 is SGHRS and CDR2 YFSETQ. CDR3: CASSLAMGGTEAFF. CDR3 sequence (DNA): TGCGCCAGCAGCTTGGCCATGGGGGGGACTGAAGCTTTCTTT.

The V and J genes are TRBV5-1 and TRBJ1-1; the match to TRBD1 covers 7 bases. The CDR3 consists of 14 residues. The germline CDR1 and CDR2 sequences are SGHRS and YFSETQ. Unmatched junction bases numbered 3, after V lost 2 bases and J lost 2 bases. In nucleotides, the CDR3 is TGCGCCAGCAGCTTTCGACAGGGAAACACTGAAGCTTTCTTT. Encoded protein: CASSFRQGNTEAFF.

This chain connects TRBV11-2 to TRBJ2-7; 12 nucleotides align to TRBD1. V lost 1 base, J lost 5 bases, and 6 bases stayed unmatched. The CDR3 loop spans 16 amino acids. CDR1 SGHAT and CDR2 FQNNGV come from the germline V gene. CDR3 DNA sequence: TGTGCCAGCAGCTTAGTAAGGGGACAGGGGGCACACGAGCAGTACTTC. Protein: CASSLVRGQGAHEQYF.

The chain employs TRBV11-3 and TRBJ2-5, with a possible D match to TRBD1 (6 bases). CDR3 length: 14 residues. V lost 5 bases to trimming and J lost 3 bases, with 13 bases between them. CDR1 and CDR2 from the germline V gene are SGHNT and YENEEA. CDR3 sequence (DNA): TGTGCCAGCAGCCCCCGGGACAAAGAAGAGACCCAGTACTTC. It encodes CASSPRDKEETQYF.

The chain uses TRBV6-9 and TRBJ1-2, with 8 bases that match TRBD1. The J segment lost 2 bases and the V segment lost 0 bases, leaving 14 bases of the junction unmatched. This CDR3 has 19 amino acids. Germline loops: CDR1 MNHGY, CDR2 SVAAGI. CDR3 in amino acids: CASSYSILKQGEENYGYTF. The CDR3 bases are TGTGCCAGCAGTTATTCGATCCTTAAACAGGGGGAAGAGAACTATGGCTACACCTTC.

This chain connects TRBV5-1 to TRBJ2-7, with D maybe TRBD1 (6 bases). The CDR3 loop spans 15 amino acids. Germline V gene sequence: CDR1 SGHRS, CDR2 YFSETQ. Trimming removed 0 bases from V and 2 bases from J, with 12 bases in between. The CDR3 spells CASSLGHGQTYEQYF. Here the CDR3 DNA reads TGCGCCAGCAGCTTGGGACATGGACAGACCTACGAGCAGTACTTC.

The CDR3 coding sequence is TGCGCCAGCAGCCAAGATCCCAGGGTCGATGGCTACACCTTC. It specifies CASSQDPRVDGYTF. J is TRBJ1-2 and V is TRBV4-1; D perhaps matches TRBD1 (5 bases). The germline CDR1 and CDR2 sequences are MGHRA and YSYEKL. The CDR3 is made up of 14 amino acids. Trimming left V 0 bases short and J 6 bases short, with 11 bases between.

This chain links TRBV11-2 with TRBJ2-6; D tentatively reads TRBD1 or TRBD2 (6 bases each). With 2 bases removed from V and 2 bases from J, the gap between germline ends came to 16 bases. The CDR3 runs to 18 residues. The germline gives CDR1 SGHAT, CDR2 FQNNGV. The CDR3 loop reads CASSLTGGKSTGANVLTF. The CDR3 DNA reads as TGTGCCAGCAGCTTAACCGGGGGCAAGTCTACTGGGGCCAACGTCCTGACTTTC. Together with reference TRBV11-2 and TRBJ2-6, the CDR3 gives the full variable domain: EAGVAQSPRYKIIEKRQSVAFWCNPISGHATLYWYQQILGQGPKLLIQFQNNGVVDDSQLPKDRFSAERLKGVDSTLKIQPAKLEDSAVYLCASSLTGGKSTGANVLTFGAGSRLTVL.

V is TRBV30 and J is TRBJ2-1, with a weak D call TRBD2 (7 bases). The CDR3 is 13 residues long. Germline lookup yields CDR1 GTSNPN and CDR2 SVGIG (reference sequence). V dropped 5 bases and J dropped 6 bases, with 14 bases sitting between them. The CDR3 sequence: CAWGWGGSNEQFF. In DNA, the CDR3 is TGTGCCTGGGGGTGGGGGGGCAGCAATGAGCAGTTCTTC.

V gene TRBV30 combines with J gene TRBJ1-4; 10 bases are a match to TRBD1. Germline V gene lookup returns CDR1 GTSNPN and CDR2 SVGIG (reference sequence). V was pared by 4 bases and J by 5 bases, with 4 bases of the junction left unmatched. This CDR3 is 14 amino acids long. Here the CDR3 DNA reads TGTGCCTGGAACTCGGGACAGGGGAATGAAAAACTGTTTTTT. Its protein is CAWNSGQGNEKLFF.

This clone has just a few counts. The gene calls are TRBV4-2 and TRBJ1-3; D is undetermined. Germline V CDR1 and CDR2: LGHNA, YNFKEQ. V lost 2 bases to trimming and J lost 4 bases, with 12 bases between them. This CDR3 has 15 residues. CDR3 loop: CASSQWVPAGNTIYF. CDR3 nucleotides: TGTGCCAGCAGCCAATGGGTCCCCGCCGGAAACACCATATATTTT.

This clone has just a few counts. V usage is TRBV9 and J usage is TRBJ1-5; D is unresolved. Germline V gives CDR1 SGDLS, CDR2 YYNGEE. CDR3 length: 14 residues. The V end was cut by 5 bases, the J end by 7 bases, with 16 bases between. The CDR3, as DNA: TGTGCCAGCAGTCCCGCGGAAGGCCGGCAGCCCCAGCATTTT. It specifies CASSPAEGRQPQHF.

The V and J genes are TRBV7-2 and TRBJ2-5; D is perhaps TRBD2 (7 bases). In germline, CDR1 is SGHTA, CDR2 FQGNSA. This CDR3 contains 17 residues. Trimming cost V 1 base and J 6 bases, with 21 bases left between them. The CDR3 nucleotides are TGTGCCAGCAGCTTAGGGGCGGGGGCGAACCAGCCGAAGACCCAGTACTTC. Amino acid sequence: CASSLGAGANQPKTQYF.

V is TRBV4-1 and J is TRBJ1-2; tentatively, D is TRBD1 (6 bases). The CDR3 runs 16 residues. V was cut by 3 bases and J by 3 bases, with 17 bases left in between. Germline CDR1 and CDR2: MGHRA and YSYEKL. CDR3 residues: CASSHHLDRIDYGYTF. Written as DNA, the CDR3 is TGCGCCAGCAGCCATCATCTCGACAGGATCGACTATGGCTACACCTTC.

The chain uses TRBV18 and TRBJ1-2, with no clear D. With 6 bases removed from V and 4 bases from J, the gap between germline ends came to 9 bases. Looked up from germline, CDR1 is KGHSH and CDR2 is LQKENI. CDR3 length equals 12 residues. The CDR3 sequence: CASSREVYGYTF. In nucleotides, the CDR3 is TGTGCCAGCTCCCGAGAGGTCTATGGCTACACCTTC. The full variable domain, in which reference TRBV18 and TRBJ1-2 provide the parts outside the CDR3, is NAGVMQNPRHLVRRRGQEARLRCSPMKGHSHVYWYRQLPEEGLKFMVYLQKENIIDESGMPKERFSAEFPKEGPSILRIQQVVRGDSAAYFCASSREVYGYTFGSGTRLTVV.

For the CDR3, the DNA is TGTGCCAGCAGTGAATCTCAGAGTAATGAAAAACTGTTTTTT. Protein sequence: CASSESQSNEKLFF. The V call is TRBV2, the J call TRBJ1-4; no definite D call. V gave up 2 bases and J gave up 4 bases, with 8 bases separating them. There are 14 residues in the CDR3. In germline, CDR1 is SNHLY, CDR2 FYNNEI.

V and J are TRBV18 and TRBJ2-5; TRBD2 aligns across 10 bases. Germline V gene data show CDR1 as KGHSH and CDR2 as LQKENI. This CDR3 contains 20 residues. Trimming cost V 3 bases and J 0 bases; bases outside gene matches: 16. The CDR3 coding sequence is TGTGCCAGCTCACCCTTCCAGCGGGGGGGGTATTCCGGGTACCAAGAGACCCAGTACTTC. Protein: CASSPFQRGGYSGYQETQYF.

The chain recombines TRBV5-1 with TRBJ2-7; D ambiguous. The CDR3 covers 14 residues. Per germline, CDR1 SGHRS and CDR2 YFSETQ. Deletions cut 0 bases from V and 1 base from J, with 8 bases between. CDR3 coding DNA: TGCGCCAGCAGCTTGGCCGGGTGGTCCTACGAGCAGTACTTC. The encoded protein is CASSLAGWSYEQYF.

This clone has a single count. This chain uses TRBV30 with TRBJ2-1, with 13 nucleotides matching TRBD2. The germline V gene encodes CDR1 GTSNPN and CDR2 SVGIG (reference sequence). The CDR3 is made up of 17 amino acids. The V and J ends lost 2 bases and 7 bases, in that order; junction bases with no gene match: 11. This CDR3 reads CAWSPSFGTSGANEQFF. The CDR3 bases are TGTGCCTGGAGTCCAAGTTTCGGGACTAGCGGGGCTAATGAGCAGTTCTTC.

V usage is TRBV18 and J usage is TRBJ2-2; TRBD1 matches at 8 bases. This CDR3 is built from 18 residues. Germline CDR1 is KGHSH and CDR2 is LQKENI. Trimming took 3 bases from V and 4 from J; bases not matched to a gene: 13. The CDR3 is CASSPTRAGGLGTGELFF. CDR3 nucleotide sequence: TGTGCCAGCTCACCCACCAGGGCAGGGGGCCTGGGCACCGGGGAGCTGTTTTTT.

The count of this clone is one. The DNA for the CDR3 is TGTGCCTGGAGTTCTGGGGAGACCCAGTACTTC. It yields the protein CAWSSGETQYF. The chain joins TRBV30 to TRBJ2-5; D is uncertain. CDR3 length: 11 residues. Germline V CDR1 and CDR2: GTSNPN, SVGIG (reference sequence). V shed 2 bases and J shed 5 bases, with 6 bases lying between them.

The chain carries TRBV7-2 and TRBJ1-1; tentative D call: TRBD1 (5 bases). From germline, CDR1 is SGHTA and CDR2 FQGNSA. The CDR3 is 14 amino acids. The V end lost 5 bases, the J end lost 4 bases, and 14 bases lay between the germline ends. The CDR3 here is CASSARAETTEAFF. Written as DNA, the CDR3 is TGTGCCAGCAGCGCCAGGGCGGAGACCACTGAAGCTTTCTTT.